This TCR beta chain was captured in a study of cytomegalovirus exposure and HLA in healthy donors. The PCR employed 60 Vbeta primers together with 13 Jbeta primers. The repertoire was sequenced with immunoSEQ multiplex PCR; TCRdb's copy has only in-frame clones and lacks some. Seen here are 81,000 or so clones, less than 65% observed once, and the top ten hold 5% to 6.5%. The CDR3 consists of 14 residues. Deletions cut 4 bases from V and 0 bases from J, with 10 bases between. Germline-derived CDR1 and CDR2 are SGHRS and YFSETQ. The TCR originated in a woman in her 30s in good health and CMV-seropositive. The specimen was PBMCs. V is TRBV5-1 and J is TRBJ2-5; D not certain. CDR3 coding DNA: TGCGCCAGCAGCCCCAGACACGACCAAGAGACCCAGTACTTC. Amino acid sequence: CASSPRHDQETQYF.